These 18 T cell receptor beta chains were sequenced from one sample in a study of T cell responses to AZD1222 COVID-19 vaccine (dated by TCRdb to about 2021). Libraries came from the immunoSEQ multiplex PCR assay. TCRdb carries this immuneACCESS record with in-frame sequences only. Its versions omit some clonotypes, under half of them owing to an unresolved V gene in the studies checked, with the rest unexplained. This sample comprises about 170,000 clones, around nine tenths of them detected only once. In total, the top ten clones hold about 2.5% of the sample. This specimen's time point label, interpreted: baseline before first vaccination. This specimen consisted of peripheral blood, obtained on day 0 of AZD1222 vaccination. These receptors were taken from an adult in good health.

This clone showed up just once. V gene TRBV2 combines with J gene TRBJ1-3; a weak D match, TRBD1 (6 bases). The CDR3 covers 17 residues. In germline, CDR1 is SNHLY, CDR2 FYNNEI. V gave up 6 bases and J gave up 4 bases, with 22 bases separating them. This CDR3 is CASSEIGATGYGNTIYF. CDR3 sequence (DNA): TGTGCCAGCAGCGAAATCGGGGCAACAGGGTACGGAAACACCATATATTTT. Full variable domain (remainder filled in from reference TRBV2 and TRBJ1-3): EPEVTQTPSHQVTQMGQEVILRCVPISNHLYFYWYRQILGQKVEFLVSFYNNEISEKSEIFDDQFSVERPDGSNFTLKIRSTKLEDSAMYFCASSEIGATGYGNTIYFGEGSWLTVV.

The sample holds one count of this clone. The CDR3 sequence is CAWSSPGGFSEAFF. CDR3 in DNA: TGTGCCTGGAGTTCCCCGGGGGGATTTAGTGAAGCTTTCTTT. The chain links TRBV30 to TRBJ1-1; tentatively, D is TRBD1 (5 bases). The germline V and J ends were trimmed by 2 bases and 7 bases, with 17 bases remaining between them. Germline V gene sequence: CDR1 GTSNPN, CDR2 SVGIG (reference sequence). The CDR3 totals 14 residues.

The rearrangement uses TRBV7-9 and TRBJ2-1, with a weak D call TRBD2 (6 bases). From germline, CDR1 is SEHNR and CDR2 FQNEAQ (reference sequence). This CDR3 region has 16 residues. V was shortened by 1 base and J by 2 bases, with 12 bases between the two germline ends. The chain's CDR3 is CASSLVQRAAYNEQFF. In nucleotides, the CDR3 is TGTGCCAGCAGCTTAGTTCAGCGGGCTGCCTACAATGAGCAGTTCTTC.

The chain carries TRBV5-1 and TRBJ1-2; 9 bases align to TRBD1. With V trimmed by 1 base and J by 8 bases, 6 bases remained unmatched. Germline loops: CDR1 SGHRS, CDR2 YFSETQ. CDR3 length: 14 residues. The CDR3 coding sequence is TGCGCCAGCAGCTTGACACAGGGGGCAGAGGGCTACACCTTC. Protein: CASSLTQGAEGYTF.

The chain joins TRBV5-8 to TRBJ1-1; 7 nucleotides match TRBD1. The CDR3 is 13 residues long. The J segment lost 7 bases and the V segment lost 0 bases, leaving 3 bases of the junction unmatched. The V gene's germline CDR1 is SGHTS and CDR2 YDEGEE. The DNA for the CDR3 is TGTGCCAGCAGCTTGGGGCAGGGGGATGAAGCTTTCTTT. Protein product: CASSLGQGDEAFF.

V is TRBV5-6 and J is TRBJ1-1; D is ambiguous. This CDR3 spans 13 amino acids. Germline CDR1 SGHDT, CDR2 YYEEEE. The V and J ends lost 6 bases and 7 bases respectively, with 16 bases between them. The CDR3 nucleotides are TGTGCCAGCAACACAAGGGTTACCTATGAAGCTTTCTTT. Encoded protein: CASNTRVTYEAFF. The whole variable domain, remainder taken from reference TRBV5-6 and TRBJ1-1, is DAGVTQSPTHLIKTRGQQVTLRCSPKSGHDTVSWYQQALGQGPQFIFQYYEEEERQRGNFPDRFSGHQFPNYSSELNVNALLLGDSALYLCASNTRVTYEAFFGQGTRLTVV.

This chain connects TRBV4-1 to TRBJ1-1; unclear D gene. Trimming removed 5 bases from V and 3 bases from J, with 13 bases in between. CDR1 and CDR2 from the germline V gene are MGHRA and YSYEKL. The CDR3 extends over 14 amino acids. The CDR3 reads CASSYPRGDTEAFF. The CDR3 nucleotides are TGCGCCAGCAGCTACCCTCGGGGAGACACTGAAGCTTTCTTT.

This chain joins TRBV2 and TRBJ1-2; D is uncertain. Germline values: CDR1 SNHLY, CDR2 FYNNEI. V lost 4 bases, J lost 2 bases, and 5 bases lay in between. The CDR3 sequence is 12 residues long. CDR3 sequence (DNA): TGTGCCAGCAGTGGACTGAACTATGGCTACACCTTC. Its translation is CASSGLNYGYTF.

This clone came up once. The CDR3 loop reads CAWTVQAGDETQYF. The CDR3 DNA reads TGTGCCTGGACAGTACAGGCGGGAGACGAGACCCAGTACTTC. The chain employs TRBV30 and TRBJ2-5, with 7 bases that match TRBD2. This CDR3 has 14 amino acids. The V gene end was trimmed by 4 bases and the J gene end by 5 bases; junction bases not matched to a gene: 10. CDR1 and CDR2 from the germline V gene are GTSNPN and SVGIG (reference sequence).

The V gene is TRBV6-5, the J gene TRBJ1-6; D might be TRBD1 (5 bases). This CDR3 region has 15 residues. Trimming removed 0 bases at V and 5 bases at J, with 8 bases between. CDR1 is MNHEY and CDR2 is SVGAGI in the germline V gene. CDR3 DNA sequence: TGTGCCAGCAGTTACTCGCAGGGACATAATTCACCCCTCCACTTT. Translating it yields CASSYSQGHNSPLHF.

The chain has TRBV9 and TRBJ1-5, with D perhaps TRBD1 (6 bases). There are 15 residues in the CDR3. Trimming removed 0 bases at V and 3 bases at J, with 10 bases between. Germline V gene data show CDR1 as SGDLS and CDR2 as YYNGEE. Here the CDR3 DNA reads TGTGCCAGCAGCGTAGGGTCAGGGGACAATCAGCCCCAGCATTTT. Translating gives CASSVGSGDNQPQHF.

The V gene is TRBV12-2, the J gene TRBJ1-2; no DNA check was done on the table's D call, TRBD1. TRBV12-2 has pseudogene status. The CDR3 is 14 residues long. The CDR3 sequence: CASRYLTDFYGYTF. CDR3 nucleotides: TGTGCAAGTCGCTATTTGACAGATTTCTATGGCTACACCTTC.

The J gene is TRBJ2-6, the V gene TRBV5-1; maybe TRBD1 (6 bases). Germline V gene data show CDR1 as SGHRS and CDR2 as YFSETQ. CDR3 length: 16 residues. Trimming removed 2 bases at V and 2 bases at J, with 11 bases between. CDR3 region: CASSFLQGAGANVLTF. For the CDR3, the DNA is TGCGCCAGCAGCTTTCTACAGGGTGCTGGGGCCAACGTCCTGACTTTC. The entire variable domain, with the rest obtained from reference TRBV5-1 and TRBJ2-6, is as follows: KAGVTQTPRYLIKTRGQQVTLSCSPISGHRSVSWYQQTPGQGLQFLFEYFSETQRNKGNFPGRFSGRQFSNSRSEMNVSTLELGDSALYLCASSFLQGAGANVLTFGAGSRLTVL.

The CDR3 region is CATRQGDGGYTF. The CDR3 DNA follows: TGTGCCACCAGACAGGGAGACGGAGGCTACACCTTC. The chain carries TRBV6-5 and TRBJ1-2; TRBD1 matches 7 bases. CDR3 size: 12 residues. From germline, CDR1 is MNHEY and CDR2 SVGAGI. J gave up 8 bases and V 10 bases, and 10 bases lay outside the gene matches.

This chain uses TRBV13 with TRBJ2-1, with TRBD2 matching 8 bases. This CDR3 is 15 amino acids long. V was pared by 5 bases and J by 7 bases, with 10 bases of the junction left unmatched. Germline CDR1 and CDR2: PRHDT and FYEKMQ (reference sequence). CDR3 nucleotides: TGTGCCAGCAGCCTCCGGGAGGGCCTTTGGAATGAGCAGTTCTTC. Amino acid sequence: CASSLREGLWNEQFF. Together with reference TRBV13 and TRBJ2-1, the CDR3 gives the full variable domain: AAGVIQSPRHLIKEKRETATLKCYPIPRHDTVYWYQQGPGQDPQFLISFYEKMQSDKGSIPDRFSAQQFSDYHSELNMSSLELGDSALYFCASSLREGLWNEQFFGPGTRLTVL.

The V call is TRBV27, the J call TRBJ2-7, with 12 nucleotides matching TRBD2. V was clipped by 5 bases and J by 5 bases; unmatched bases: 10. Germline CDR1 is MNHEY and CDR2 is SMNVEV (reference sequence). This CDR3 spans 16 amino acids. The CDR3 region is CASSPTLAGGVHEQYF. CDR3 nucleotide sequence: TGTGCCAGCAGTCCCACTCTAGCGGGAGGGGTCCACGAGCAGTACTTC.

CDR3 region: CASSFGLRNEQFF. CDR3 nucleotide sequence: TGTGCCAGCAGTTTTGGACTACGTAATGAGCAGTTCTTC. The V call is TRBV27, the J call TRBJ2-1; D might be TRBD2 (6 bases). This CDR3 spans 13 amino acids. V was pared by 3 bases and J by 7 bases, with 10 bases between. The V gene's germline CDR1 is MNHEY and CDR2 SMNVEV (reference sequence).

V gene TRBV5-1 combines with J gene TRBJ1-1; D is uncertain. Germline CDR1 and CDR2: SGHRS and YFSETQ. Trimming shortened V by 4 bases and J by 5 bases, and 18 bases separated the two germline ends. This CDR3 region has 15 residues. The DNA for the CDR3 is TGCGCCAGCAGCGTGAGACCGACCCTGGGGACTGAAGCTTTCTTT. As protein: CASSVRPTLGTEAFF.